The clone carrying this T cell receptor (beta chain) has just a few counts. The antigen is undetermined. The identical CDR3 is also encoded by other nucleotide sequences in the sample. This sample stems from a study of beta chain features in type 1 diabetes. Investigators reverse transcribed all isolated RNA, so they sequenced expressed TCRB transcripts. Sequencing used immunoSEQ multiplex PCR; TCRdb keeps in-frame clones, though not all of them. In the table there are around 41,000 clones, 66% of which are singletons. General observations from the study: Shortening that was moderate but significant affected the TCRB CDR3s of Type 1 diabetes patients in all four CD4+ subsets.

The germline V gene has CDR1 MNHNS and CDR2 SASEGT. The germline V and J ends were trimmed by 4 bases and 0 bases, with 22 bases remaining between them. This CDR3 contains 20 residues. The chain couples TRBV6-1 to TRBJ1-6, with D possibly being TRBD1 (6 bases). Material for sequencing was Tregs from blood. This TCR came from a young man with type 1 diabetes. Some clones in this sample may be carry-over from other donors' samples. CDR3 sequence reads: CASSGPRGAKGLSYNSPLHF. The DNA for the CDR3 is TGTGCCAGCAGTGGACCGCGGGGGGCGAAAGGGCTCTCCTATAATTCACCCCTCCACTTT.